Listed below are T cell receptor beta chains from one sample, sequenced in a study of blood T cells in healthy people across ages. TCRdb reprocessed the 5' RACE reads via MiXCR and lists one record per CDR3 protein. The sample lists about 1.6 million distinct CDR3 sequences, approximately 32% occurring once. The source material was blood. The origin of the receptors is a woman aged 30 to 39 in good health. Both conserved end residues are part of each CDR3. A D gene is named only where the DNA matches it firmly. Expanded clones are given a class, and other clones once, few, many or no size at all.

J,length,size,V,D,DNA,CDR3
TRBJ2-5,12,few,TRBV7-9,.,TGTGCCAGCAGCTCGATTATAGAGACCCAGTACTTC,CASSSIIETQYF
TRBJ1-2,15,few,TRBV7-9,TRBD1,TGTGCCAGCAGCGGACAGGGGTTTCGTGTCTATGGCTACACCTTC,CASSGQGFRVYGYTF
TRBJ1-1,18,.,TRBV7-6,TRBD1,TGTGTCAGCAGCTTACCGGGGGGGACAGGGAGGATGAACACTGAAGCTTTCTTT,CVSSLPGGTGRMNTEAFF
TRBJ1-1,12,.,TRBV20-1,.,TGCAGTGCTAGTGGGGAGAACACTGAAGCTTTCTTT,CSASGENTEAFF
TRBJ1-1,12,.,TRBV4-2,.,TGTGCCAGCAAAGGGTTGAGTACTGAAGCTTTCTTT,CASKGLSTEAFF
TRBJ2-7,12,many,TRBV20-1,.,TGCAGTGCTCTGTCCGGGGCCTACGAGCAGTACTTC,CSALSGAYEQYF
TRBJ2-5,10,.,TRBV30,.,TGTGCCTGGGGCGTGGAGACCCAGTACTTC,CAWGVETQYF
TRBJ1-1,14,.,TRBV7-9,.,TGTGCCAGCAGCTTTATAGACCTTAACACTGAAGCTTTCTTT,CASSFIDLNTEAFF
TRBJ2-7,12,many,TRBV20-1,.,TGCAGTGAAAGCATACTCACCTACGAGCAGTACTTC,CSESILTYEQYF
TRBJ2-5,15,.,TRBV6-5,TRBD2,TGTGCCAGCAGTTACTGGCGGGGGGACCAAGAGACCCAGTACTTC,CASSYWRGDQETQYF
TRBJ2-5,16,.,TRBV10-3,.,TGTGCCATCAGTGAGTCGATGCCCCAGGGTAAAGAGACCCAGTACTTC,CAISESMPQGKETQYF
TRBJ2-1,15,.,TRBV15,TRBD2,TGTGCCACCAGCAGAGATACAGCGGGAACGTATGAGCAGTTCTTC,CATSRDTAGTYEQFF
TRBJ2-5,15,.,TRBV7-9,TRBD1,TGTGCCAGCAGCCCCTTCGGGACAGGACGCGTGACCCAGTACTTC,CASSPFGTGRVTQYF
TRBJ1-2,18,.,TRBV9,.,TGTGCCAGCAGCGTAGATAGGGACCCCAGACGGGAGAACTATGGCTACACCTTC,CASSVDRDPRRENYGYTF
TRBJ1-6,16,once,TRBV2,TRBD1,TGTGCCGGCAGTAGACAGGGACTTTTCGGGAATTCACCCCTCCACTTT,CAGSRQGLFGNSPLHF
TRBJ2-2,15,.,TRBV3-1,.,TGTGCCAGCAGCCCACAGGTTCGGAACACCGGGGAGCTGTTTTTT,CASSPQVRNTGELFF
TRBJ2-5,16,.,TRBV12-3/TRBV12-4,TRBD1,TGTGCCAGCAGTTTTTACGGGACAGGGCCGCAGGAGACCCAGTACTTC,CASSFYGTGPQETQYF
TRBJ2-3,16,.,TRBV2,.,TGTGCCAGCAGTGAAACGCGGGATATGGGCACAGATACGCAGTATTTT,CASSETRDMGTDTQYF
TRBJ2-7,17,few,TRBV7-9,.,TGTGCCAGCATCGACCCTTATACCGCCATAGGGAATTACGAGCAGTACTTC,CASIDPYTAIGNYEQYF
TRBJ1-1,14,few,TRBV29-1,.,TGCAGCGTTGGGCCCCAACTGGGATACACTGAAGCTTTCTTT,CSVGPQLGYTEAFF
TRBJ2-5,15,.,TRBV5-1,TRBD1,TGCGCCAGCAGCTTGGGGGCAGGGGGCAAAGAGACCCAGTACTTC,CASSLGAGGKETQYF
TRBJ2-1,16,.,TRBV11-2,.,TGTGCCAGCAGCTTAGTTGGCGGTGGCTCCTACAATGAGCAGTTCTTC,CASSLVGGGSYNEQFF
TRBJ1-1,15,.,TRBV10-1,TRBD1,TGCGCCAGCAGTGAGTCCCCGGGACAGGGTACTGAAGCTTTCTTT,CASSESPGQGTEAFF
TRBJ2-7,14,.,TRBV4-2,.,TGTGCCGCTAGCCGGGGGGCAGGAGAAGCCGAGCAGTACTTC,CAASRGAGEAEQYF
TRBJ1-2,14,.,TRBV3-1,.,TGTGCCAGCAGCCCTCCCGGCGGGGCTTACGGCTACACCTTC,CASSPPGGAYGYTF
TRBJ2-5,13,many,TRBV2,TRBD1,TGTGCCAGCAGTGAGAGGGGGCGAGAGACCCAGTACTTC,CASSERGRETQYF
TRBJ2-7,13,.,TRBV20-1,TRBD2,TGCAGTGCTAGTGTAGCGGGGGACTACGGGCAGTACTTC,CSASVAGDYGQYF
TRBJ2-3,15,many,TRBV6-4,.,TGTGCCAGCAGTACGACCCGTGCTAGCACAGATACGCAGTATTTT,CASSTTRASTDTQYF
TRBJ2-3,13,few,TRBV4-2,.,TGTGCCAGCAGCCAGGCCCTAACAGATACGCAGTATTTT,CASSQALTDTQYF